In this sample, the clone carrying this T cell receptor beta chain turned up a few times. The source of the sample is a study of identical twins. TCRdb itself ran the 5' RACE reads through MiXCR, one entry per CDR3 protein. Of about 550,000 distinct CDR3 sequences listed, approximately 20% were seen once; the top ten hold more than 0.4%. CDR3 length equals 15 residues. The J segment lost 0 bases and the V segment lost 3 bases, leaving 7 bases of the junction unmatched. Germline V gene sequence: CDR1 DFQATT, CDR2 SNEGSKA (reference sequence). The data also belong to a second study, concerning yellow fever vaccine responses in identical twins.

The rearrangement joins TRBV20-1 to TRBJ2-7; 8 positions agree with TRBD2. The TCR comes from a woman between 18 and 30 years old in good health. Sequencing was carried out using CD4+ T cells sorted from blood. DNA for the CDR3: TGCAGTGCTAGTCGGAGTAGCGGGGCCTCCTACGAGCAGTACTTC. Protein sequence: CSASRSSGASYEQYF.